The sequence of this T cell receptor beta chain was determined in a study of shared T cell receptors in the human thymus. Per germline, CDR1 LNHDA and CDR2 SQIVND (reference sequence). The V gene end was trimmed by 7 bases and the J gene end by 6 bases; junction bases not matched to a gene: 15. The CDR3 is 17 residues long. Profiled with immunoSEQ multiplex PCR; TCRdb holds only in-frame clones, not every one. The sample holds more than 300,000 clones; over 90% are singletons and the top ten take roughly 0.021%. The TCR originated in a human donor. The genes are TRBV19 and TRBJ2-2, with 9 bases aligning to TRBD1. Sequenced sample: thymocytes. CDR3 amino acids: CASTDSWGQGMSGELFF. In DNA, the CDR3 is TGTGCCAGTACGGATTCCTGGGGACAGGGAATGTCCGGGGAGCTGTTTTTT.